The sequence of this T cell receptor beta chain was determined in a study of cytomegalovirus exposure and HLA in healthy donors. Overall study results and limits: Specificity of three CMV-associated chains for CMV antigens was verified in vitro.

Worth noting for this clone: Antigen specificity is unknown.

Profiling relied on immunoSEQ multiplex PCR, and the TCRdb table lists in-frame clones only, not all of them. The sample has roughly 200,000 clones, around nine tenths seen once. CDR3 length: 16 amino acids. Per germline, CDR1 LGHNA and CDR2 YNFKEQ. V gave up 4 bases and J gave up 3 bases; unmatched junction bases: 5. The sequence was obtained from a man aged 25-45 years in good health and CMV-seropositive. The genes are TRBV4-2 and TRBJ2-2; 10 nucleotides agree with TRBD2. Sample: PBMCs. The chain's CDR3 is CASSPRLAGDTGELFF. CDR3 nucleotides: TGTGCCAGCAGCCCCCGACTAGCGGGCGACACCGGGGAGCTGTTTTTT.